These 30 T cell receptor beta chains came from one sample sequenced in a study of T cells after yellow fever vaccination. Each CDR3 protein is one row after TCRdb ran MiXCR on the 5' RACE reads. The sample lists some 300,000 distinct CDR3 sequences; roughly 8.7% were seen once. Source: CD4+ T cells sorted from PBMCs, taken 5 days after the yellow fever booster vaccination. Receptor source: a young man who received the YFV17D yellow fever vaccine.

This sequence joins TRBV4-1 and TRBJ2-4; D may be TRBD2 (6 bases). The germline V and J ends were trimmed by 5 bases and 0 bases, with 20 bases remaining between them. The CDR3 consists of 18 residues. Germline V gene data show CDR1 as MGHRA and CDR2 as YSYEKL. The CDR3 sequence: CASSGGGARGVAKNIQYF. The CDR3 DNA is TGCGCCAGCAGCGGCGGTGGGGCCCGCGGGGTAGCCAAAAACATTCAGTACTTC.

CDR3 sequence: CASSQTGVYGYTF. The CDR3 DNA reads as TGTGCCAGCAGCCAGACAGGGGTTTATGGCTACACCTTC. This chain joins TRBV7-9 and TRBJ1-2; 8 nucleotides agree with TRBD1. The germline gives CDR1 SEHNR, CDR2 FQNEAQ (reference sequence). The CDR3 sequence is 13 residues long. Trimming took 5 bases from V and 5 from J; bases not matched to a gene: 4.

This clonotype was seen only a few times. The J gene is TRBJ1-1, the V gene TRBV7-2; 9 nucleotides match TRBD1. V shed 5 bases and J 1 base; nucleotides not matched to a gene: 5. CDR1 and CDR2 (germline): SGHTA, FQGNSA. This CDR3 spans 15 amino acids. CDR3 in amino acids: CASSRTGARNTEAFF. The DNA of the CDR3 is TGTGCCAGCAGCAGGACAGGGGCGCGGAACACTGAAGCTTTCTTT.

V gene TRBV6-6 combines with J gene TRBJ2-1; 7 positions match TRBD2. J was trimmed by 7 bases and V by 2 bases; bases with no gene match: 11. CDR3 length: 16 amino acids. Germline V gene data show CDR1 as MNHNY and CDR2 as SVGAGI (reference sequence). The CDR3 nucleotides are TGTGCCAGCAGTTACGGGTGGCGGGGGTCTAAGAATGAGCAGTTCTTC. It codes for CASSYGWRGSKNEQFF.

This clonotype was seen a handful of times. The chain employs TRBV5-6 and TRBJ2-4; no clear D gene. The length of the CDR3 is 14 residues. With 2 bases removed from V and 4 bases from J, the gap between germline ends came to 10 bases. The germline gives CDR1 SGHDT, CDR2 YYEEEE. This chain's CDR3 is CASSFWGSKNIQYF. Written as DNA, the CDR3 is TGTGCCAGCAGCTTTTGGGGAAGTAAAAACATTCAGTACTTC. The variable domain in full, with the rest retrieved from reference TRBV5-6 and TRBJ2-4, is DAGVTQSPTHLIKTRGQQVTLRCSPKSGHDTVSWYQQALGQGPQFIFQYYEEEERQRGNFPDRFSGHQFPNYSSELNVNALLLGDSALYLCASSFWGSKNIQYFGAGTRLSVL.

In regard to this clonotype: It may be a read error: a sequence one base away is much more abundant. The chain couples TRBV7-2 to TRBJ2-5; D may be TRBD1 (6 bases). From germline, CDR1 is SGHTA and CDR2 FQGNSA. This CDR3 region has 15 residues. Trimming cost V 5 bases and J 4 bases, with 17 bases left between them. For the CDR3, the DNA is TGTGCCAGCAGCCTTTTTGGGACATGGGGAGAGACCCAGTACTTC. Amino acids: CASSLFGTWGETQYF.

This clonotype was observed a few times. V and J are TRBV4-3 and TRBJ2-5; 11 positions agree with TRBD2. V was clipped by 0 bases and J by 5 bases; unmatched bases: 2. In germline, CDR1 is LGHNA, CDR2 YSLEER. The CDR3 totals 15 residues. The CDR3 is CASSQETSGMETQYF. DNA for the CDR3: TGCGCCAGCAGCCAAGAGACTAGCGGGATGGAGACCCAGTACTTC.

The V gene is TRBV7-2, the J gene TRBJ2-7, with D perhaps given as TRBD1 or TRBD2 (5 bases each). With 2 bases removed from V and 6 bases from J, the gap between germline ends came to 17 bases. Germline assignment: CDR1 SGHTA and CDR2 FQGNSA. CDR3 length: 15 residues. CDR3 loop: CASSLWAGSNSEQYF. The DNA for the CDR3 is TGTGCCAGCAGCTTATGGGCAGGGAGTAATTCCGAGCAGTACTTC.

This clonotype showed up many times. In DNA form, the CDR3 reads TGTGCCAGCAGGCCCAGAGCCAGTTATGGCTACACCTTC. Translation gives CASRPRASYGYTF. This rearrangement joins TRBV6-5 to TRBJ1-2, with D unclear. The germline V gene encodes CDR1 MNHEY and CDR2 SVGAGI. V gave up 6 bases and J gave up 5 bases, with 13 bases separating them. The CDR3 is 13 residues long.

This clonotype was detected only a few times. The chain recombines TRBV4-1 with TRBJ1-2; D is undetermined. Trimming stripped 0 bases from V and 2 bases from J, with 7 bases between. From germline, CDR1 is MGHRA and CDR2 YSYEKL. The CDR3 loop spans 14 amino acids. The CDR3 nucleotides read TGCGCCAGCAGCCAAGAGGGCCAGAACTATGGCTACACCTTC. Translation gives CASSQEGQNYGYTF.

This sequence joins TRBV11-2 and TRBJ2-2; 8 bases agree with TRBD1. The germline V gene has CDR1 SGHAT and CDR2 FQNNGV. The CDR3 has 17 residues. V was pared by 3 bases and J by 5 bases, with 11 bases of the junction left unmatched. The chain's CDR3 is CASSFIPGQEGTGELFF. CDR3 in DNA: TGTGCCAGCAGCTTTATTCCGGGACAGGAGGGGACCGGGGAGCTGTTTTTT.

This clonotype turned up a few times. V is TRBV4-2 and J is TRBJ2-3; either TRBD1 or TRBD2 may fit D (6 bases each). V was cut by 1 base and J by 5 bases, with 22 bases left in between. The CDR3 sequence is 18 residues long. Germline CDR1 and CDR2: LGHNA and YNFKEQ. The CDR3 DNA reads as TGTGCCAGCAGCCAAGCCGAGAGGGGGGCCTCAAGGGAAGATACGCAGTATTTT. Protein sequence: CASSQAERGASREDTQYF.

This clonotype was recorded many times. The CDR3: CATQPGQGYGYTF. The DNA for the CDR3 is TGCGCCACCCAACCGGGACAGGGTTATGGCTACACCTTC. J is TRBJ1-2 and V is TRBV10-2, with 9 bases lining up with TRBD1. Germline CDR1 and CDR2: WSHSY and SAAADI. V lost 10 bases and J lost 5; bases outside the gene matches: 8. There are 13 residues in the CDR3.

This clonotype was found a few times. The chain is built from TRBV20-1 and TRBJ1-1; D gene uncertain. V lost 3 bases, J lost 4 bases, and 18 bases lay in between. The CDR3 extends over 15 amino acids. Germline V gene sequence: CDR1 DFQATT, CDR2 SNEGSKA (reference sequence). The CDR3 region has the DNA TGCAGTGCTAGTCCCCCTCAGACGGGTGCCACTGAAGCTTTCTTT. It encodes CSASPPQTGATEAFF.

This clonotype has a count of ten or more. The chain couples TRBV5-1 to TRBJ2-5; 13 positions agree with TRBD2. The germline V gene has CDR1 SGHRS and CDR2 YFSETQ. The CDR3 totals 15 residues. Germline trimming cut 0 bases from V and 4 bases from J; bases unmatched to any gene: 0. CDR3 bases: TGCGCCAGCAGCTTGGGACTAGCGGGGGGAGAGACCCAGTACTTC. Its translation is CASSLGLAGGETQYF.

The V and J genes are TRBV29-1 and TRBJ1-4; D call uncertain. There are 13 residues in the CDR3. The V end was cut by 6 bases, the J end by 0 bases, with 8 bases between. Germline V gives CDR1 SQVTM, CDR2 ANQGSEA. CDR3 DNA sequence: TGCAGCGTGGGGAGTGCAACTAATGAAAAACTGTTTTTT. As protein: CSVGSATNEKLFF.

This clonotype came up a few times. The CDR3 is CASREHGAGEQFF. Here the CDR3 DNA reads TGTGCCAGCCGAGAGCACGGGGCGGGTGAGCAGTTCTTC. The rearrangement joins TRBV6-5 to TRBJ2-1; D may correspond to TRBD1 or TRBD2 (5 bases each). The germline V gene encodes CDR1 MNHEY and CDR2 SVGAGI. The CDR3 spans 13 residues. The germline V and J ends were trimmed by 8 bases and 9 bases, with 17 bases remaining between them.

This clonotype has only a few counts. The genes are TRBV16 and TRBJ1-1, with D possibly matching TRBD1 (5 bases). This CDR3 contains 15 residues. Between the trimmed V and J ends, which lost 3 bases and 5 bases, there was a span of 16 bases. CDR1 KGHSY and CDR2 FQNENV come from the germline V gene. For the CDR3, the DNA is TGTGCCAGCAGCCAGCGGACACGTCTAGGGACTGAAGCTTTCTTT. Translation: CASSQRTRLGTEAFF.

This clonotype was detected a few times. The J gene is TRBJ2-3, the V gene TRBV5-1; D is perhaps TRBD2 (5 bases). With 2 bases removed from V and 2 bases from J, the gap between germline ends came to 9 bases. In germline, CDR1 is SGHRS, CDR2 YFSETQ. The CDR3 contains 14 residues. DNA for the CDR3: TGCGCCAGCAGCTTAGGGAGCCCCACAGATACGCAGTATTTT. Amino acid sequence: CASSLGSPTDTQYF.

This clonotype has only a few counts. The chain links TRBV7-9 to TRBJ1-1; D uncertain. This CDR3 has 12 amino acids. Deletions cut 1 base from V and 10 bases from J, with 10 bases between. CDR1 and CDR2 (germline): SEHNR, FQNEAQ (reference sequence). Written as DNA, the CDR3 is TGTGCCAGCAGCTTAGACGTCCAACGAGCTTTCTTT. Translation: CASSLDVQRAFF.

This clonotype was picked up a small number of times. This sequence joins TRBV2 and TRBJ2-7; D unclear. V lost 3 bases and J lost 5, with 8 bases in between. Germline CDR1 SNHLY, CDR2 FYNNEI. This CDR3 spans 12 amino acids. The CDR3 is CASSDHYNEQYV. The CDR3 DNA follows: TGTGCCAGCAGTGATCACTACAACGAGCAGTACGTC.

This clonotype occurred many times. Written as DNA, the CDR3 is TGTGCCAGCAGCCGGACAGGGCGGGCCTACACCTTC. It specifies CASSRTGRAYTF. J is TRBJ1-2 and V is TRBV5-6; 8 bases agree with TRBD1. Germline V gene data show CDR1 as SGHDT and CDR2 as YYEEEE. J was trimmed by 10 bases and V by 4 bases; bases with no gene match: 6. The CDR3 is made up of 12 amino acids.

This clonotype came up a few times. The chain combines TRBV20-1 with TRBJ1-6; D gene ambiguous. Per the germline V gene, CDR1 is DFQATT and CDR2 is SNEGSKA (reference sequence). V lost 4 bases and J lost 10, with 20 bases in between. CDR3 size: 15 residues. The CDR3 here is CSAKGRHGELSPLHF. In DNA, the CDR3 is TGCAGTGCTAAAGGTCGGCACGGGGAACTGTCACCCCTCCACTTT.

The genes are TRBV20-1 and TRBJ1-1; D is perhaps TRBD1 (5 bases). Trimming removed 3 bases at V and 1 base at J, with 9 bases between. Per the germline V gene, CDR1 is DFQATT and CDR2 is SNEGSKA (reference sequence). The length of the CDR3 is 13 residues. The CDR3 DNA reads TGCAGTGCTAGGAGGGGTTGGAACACTGAAGCTTTCTTT. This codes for CSARRGWNTEAFF.

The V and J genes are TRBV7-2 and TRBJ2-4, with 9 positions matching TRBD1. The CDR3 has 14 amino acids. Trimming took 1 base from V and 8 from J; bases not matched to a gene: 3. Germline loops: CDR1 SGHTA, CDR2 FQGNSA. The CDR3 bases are TGTGCCAGCAGCTTAGACAGGGGGCTATACATTCAGTACTTC. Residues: CASSLDRGLYIQYF. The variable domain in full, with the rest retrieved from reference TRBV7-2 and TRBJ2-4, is GAGVSQSPSNKVTEKGKDVELRCDPISGHTALYWYRQSLGQGLEFLIYFQGNSAPDKSGLPSDRFSAERTGGSVSTLTIQRTQQEDSAVYLCASSLDRGLYIQYFGAGTRLSVL.

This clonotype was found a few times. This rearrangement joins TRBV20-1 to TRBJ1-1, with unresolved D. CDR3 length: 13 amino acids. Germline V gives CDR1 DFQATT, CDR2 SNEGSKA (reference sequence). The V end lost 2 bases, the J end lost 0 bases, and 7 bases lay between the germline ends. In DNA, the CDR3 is TGCAGTGCTAGACGGCAGCTGAACACTGAAGCTTTCTTT. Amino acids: CSARRQLNTEAFF.

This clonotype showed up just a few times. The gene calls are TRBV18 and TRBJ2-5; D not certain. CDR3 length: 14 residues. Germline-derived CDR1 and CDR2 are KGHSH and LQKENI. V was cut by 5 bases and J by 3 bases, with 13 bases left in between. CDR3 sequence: CASSWAEEKETQYF. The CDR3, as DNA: TGTGCCAGCTCATGGGCCGAGGAGAAAGAGACCCAGTACTTC.

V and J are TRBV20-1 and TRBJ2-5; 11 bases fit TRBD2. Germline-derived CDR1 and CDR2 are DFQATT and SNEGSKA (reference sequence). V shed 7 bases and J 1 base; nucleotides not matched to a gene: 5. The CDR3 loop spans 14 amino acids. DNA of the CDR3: TGCAGTGTGACTAGCGGGGTAATCCAAGAGACCCAGTACTTC. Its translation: CSVTSGVIQETQYF.

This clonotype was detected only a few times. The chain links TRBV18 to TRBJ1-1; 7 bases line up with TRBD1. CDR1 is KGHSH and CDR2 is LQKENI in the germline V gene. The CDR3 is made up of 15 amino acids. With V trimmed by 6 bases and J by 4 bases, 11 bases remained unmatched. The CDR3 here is CASSRAGDSRTEAFF. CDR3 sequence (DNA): TGTGCCAGCTCCCGCGCGGGGGACAGCCGCACTGAAGCTTTCTTT.

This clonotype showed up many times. The CDR3 DNA follows: TGTGCCAGCAGCTTCCTCCCGGGGGATACGCAGTATTTT. This encodes CASSFLPGDTQYF. This chain uses TRBV7-2 with TRBJ2-3; a possible D gene is TRBD2 (5 bases). Germline V gene data show CDR1 as SGHTA and CDR2 as FQGNSA. The CDR3 contains 13 residues. Trimming removed 3 bases at V and 6 bases at J, with 10 bases between.